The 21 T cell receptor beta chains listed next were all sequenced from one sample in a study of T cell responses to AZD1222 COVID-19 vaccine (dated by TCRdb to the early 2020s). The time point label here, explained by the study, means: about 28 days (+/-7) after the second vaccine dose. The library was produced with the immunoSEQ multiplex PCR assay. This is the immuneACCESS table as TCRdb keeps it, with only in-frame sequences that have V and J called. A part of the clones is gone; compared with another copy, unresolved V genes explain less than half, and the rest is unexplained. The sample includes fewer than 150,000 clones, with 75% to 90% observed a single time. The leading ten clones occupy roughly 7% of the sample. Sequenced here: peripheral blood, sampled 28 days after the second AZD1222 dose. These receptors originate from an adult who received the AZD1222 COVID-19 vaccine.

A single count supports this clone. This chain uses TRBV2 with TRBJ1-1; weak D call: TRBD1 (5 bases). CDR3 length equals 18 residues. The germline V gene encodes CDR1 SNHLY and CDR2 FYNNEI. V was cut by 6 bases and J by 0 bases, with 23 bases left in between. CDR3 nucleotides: TGTGCCAGCAGGGAAAGTCCGCCGGGACGGGTAATGAACACTGAAGCTTTCTTT. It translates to CASRESPPGRVMNTEAFF.

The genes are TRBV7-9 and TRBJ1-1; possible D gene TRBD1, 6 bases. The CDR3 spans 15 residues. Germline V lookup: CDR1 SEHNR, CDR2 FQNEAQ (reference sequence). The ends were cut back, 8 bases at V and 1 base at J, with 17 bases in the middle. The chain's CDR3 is CASAAQGGSNTEAFF. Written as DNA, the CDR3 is TGTGCCAGCGCGGCACAGGGAGGATCGAACACTGAAGCTTTCTTT.

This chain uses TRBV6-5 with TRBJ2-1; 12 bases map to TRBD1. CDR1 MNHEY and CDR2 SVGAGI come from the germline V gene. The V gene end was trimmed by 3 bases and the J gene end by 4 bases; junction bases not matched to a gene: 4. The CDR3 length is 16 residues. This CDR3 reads CASSYRDRGQYNEQFF. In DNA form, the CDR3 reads TGTGCCAGCAGTTATCGGGACAGGGGGCAATACAATGAGCAGTTCTTC.

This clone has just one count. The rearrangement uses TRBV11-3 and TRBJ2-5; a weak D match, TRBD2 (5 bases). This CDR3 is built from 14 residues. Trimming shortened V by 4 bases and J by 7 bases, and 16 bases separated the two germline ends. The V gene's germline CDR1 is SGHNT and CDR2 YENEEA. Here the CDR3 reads CASSSRERAGTQYF. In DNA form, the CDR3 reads TGTGCCAGCAGCTCGAGAGAGAGGGCTGGGACCCAGTACTTC.

CDR3 sequence reads: CASSHWRGSSYEQYF. In DNA form, the CDR3 reads TGTGCCAGCAGCCATTGGCGGGGGAGCTCCTACGAGCAGTACTTC. This chain joins TRBV3-1 (or the pseudogene TRBV3-2) and TRBJ2-7, with 7 bases lining up with TRBD2. CDR3 length: 15 residues. V lost 3 bases to trimming and J lost 0 bases; unmatched junction nucleotides: 5. From germline, CDR1 is LGHDT and CDR2 YNNKEL (reference sequence).

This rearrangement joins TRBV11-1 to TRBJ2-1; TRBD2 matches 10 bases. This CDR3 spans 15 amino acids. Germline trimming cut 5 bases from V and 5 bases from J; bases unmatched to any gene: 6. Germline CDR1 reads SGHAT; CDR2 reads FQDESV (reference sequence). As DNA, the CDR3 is TGTGCCAGCAGCCCAGAGCTAGCGGGAGACAATGAGCAGTTCTTC. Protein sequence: CASSPELAGDNEQFF.

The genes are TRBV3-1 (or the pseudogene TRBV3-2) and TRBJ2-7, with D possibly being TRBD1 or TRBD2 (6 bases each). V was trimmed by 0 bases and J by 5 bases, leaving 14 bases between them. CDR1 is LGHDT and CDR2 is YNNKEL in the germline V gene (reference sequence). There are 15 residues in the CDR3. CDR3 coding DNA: TGTGCCAGCAGCCAAGATTGGGGGGCGCTTAACGAGCAGTACTTC. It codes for CASSQDWGALNEQYF.

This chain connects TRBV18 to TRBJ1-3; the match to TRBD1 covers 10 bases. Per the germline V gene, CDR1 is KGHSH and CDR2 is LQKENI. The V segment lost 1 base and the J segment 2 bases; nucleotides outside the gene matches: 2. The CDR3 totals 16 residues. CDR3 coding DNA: TGTGCCAGCTCACCACTTGACAGGGGGCCTGGAAACACCATATATTTT. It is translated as CASSPLDRGPGNTIYF.

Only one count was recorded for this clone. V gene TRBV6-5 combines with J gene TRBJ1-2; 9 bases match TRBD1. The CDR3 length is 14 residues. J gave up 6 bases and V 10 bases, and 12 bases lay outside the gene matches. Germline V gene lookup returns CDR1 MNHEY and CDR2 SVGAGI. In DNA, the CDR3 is TGTGCCACACTGAGTCCCGGGACAGGGAATGGCTACACCTTC. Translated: CATLSPGTGNGYTF.

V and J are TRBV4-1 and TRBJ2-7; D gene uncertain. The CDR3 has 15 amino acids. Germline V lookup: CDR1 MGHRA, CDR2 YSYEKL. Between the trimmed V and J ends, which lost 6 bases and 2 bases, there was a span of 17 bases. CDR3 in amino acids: CASSNPGPRPYEQYF. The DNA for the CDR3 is TGCGCCAGCAGTAACCCCGGGCCCAGGCCCTACGAGCAGTACTTC.

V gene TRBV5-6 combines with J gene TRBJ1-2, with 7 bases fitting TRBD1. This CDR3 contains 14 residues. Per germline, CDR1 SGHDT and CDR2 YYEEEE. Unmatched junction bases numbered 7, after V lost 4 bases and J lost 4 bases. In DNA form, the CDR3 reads TGTGCCAGCAGCCCAGACGACAGGGTCTATGGCTACACCTTC. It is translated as CASSPDDRVYGYTF.

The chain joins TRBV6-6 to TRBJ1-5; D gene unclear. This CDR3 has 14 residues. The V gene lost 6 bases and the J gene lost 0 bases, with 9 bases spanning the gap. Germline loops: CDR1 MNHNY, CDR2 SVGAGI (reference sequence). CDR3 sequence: CASSLQSSNQPQHF. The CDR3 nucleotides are TGTGCCAGCAGCCTACAGAGTAGCAATCAGCCCCAGCATTTT.

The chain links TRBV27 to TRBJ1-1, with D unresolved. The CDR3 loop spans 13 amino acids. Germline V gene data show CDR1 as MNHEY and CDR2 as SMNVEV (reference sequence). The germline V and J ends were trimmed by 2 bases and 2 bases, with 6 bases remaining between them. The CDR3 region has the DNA TGTGCCAGCAGTTTAACAGAAAACACTGAAGCTTTCTTT. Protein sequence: CASSLTENTEAFF.

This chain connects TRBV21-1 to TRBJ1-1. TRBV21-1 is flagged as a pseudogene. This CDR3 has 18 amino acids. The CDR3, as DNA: TGTGCCAGCAGCAAAGGCCCCCTCCTTAATAAGGTGAACACTGAAGCTTTCTTT. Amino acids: CASSKGPLLNKVNTEAFF.

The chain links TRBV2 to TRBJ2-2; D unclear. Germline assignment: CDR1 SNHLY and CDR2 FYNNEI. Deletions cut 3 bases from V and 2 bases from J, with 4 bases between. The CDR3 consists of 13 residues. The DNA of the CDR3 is TGTGCCAGCAGTGACATAAACACCGGGGAGCTGTTTTTT. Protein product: CASSDINTGELFF.

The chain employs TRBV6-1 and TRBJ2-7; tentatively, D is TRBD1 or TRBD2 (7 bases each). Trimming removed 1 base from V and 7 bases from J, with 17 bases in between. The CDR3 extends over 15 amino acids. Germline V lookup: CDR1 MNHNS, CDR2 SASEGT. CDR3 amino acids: CASSEVRGPAGEQYF. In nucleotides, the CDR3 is TGTGCCAGCAGTGAAGTGAGGGGGCCAGCGGGGGAGCAGTACTTC.

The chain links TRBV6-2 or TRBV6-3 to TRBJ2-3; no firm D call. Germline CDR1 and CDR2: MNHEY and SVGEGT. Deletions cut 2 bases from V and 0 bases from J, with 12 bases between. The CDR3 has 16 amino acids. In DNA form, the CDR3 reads TGTGCCAGCAGTTACGGGAAAGACACAAGCACAGATACGCAGTATTTT. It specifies CASSYGKDTSTDTQYF.

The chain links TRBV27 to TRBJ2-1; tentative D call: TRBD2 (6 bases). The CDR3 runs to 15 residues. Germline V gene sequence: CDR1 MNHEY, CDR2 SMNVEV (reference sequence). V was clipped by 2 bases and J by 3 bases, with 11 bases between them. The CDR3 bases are TGTGCCAGCAGTTTAATCGGAGGGAACTACAATGAGCAGTTCTTC. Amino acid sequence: CASSLIGGNYNEQFF.

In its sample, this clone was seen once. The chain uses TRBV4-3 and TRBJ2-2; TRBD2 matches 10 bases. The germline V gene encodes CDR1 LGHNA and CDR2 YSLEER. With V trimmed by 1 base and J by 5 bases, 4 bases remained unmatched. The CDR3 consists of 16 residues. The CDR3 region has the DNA TGCGCCAGCAGCCAAGGGCTAGCGGGAGTTACCGGGGAGCTGTTTTTT. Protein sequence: CASSQGLAGVTGELFF.

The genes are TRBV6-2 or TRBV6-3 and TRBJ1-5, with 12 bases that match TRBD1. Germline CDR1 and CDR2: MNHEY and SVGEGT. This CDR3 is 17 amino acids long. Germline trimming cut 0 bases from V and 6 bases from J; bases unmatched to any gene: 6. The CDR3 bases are TGTGCCAGCAGTTACTCTTTGGGGACAGGGGGCTTTCAGCCCCAGCATTTT. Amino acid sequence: CASSYSLGTGGFQPQHF.

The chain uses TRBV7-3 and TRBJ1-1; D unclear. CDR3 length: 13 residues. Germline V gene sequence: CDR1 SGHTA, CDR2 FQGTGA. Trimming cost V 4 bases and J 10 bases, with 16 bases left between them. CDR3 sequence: CASSYRPRTSAFF. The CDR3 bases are TGTGCCAGCAGCTATCGGCCGCGGACGTCAGCTTTCTTT.